This T cell receptor (beta chain) was found in a study of monozygotic twins with inflammatory bowel disease. General study results and limits: Concordance status among twins (concordant versus discordant) showed no link to repertoire similarity, possibly from limited power. Added variability in patient repertoires may stem from differing immunosuppressive treatments.

TCRdb re-called the 5' RACE reads; every CDR3 protein appears as one record, without DNA. This sample's clone table lists approximately 300,000 distinct CDR3 sequences. CDR3 length equals 19 residues. Germline CDR1 is SGHAT and CDR2 is FQNNGV. Researchers isolated total RNA from whole blood without sorting T cells. Of note for this clonotype: Its specificity is unknown.

Sequenced sample: blood. The chain joins TRBV11-2 to TRBJ2-7; checking the TCRdb D call of TRBD1 is not possible without DNA. The TCR was taken from a human donor with ulcerative colitis or Crohn's disease, or a healthy co-twin of an affected twin (not recorded which). This CDR3 reads CASSEPQGKELYRGYEQYF.